These T cell receptor beta chains were read from a single sample in a study of blood T cell repertoires in COVID-19. TCRdb's table, derived via immunoSEQ multiplex PCR, lists solely in-frame clones and lacks some. The table has about 180,000 clones, 80% to 85% seen once. Sequenced input: peripheral blood. These receptor sequences come from a woman in her forties with COVID-19, enrolled during active disease. The CDR3 runs from the conserved cysteine through the conserved F or W. D genes are given only for firm matches. Not all rows give a size; the values are once, few, many and, for expanded clones, a class.

CASGSRGRSYNEQFF	TGTGCCAGCGGTTCCAGGGGGCGATCCTACAATGAGCAGTTCTTC	15	TRBD1	TRBV28	TRBJ2-1	once
CASTRRTGGNTEAFF	TGTGCCAGCACTCGTAGGACAGGGGGCAACACTGAAGCTTTCTTT	15	TRBD1	TRBV9	TRBJ1-1	-
CASSLVGGEQYF	TGTGCCAGCAGCTTGGTCGGGGGCGAGCAGTACTTC	12	-	TRBV5-8	TRBJ2-7	-
CASSSGQLNTIYF	TGTGCCAGCTCATCAGGACAGTTAAACACCATATATTTT	13	-	TRBV18	TRBJ1-3	-
CASSERDRGVF	TGTGCCAGCAGTGAGAGGGACAGGGGGGTCTTC	11	TRBD1	TRBV2	TRBJ2-7	-
CASSYGTTAEAFF	TGTGCCAGCAGTTACGGGACAACAGCTGAAGCTTTCTTT	13	-	TRBV6-5	TRBJ1-1	once
CASSQDTRHRSSKQFF	TGCGCCAGCAGCCAAGATACGAGGCACAGGAGCTCGAAGCAGTTCTTC	16	-	TRBV4-1	TRBJ2-1	-
CASTFDRGTYEQYF	TGTGCCAGCACCTTCGACAGGGGAACCTACGAGCAGTACTTC	14	-	TRBV21-1	TRBJ2-7	-
CASSPSGIGKTQYF	TGTGCTAGCAGCCCCTCCGGGATCGGGAAGACCCAGTACTTC	14	-	TRBV7-7	TRBJ2-5	-
CSAGTDEQYF	TGCAGTGCAGGGACAGACGAGCAGTACTTC	10	TRBD1	TRBV20-1	TRBJ2-7	-
CASSLRASGVDTQYF	TGTGCCAGCAGTTTAAGGGCTAGCGGGGTGGATACGCAGTATTTT	15	TRBD2	TRBV28	TRBJ2-3	-
CASSIRDTNQPQHF	TGTGCCAGTAGTATTCGGGACACAAATCAGCCCCAGCATTTT	14	-	TRBV19	TRBJ1-5	-
CASSPPGLAGPHEQYF	TGTGCCAGCTCACCACCGGGACTAGCGGGCCCCCACGAGCAGTACTTC	16	TRBD2	TRBV18	TRBJ2-7	-
CAISVFRRDRGTGELFF	TGTGCCATCAGTGTCTTCCGCCGGGACAGGGGGACCGGGGAGCTGTTTTTT	17	TRBD1	TRBV10-3	TRBJ2-2	-
CASSPRGQYSLNYGYTF	TGTGCCAGCAGCCCACGGGGACAGTACTCCTTAAACTATGGCTACACCTTC	17	TRBD1	TRBV3-1/TRBV3-2	TRBJ1-2	few
CASSPSGQINYEQYF	TGTGCCAGCAGTCCCTCGGGACAGATAAACTACGAGCAGTACTTC	15	TRBD1	TRBV28	TRBJ2-7	-
CASSPVAGGTDTQYF	TGTGCCAGCTCACCAGTAGCGGGAGGTACAGATACGCAGTATTTT	15	TRBD2	TRBV18	TRBJ2-3	-
CASSLRGRVNQPQHF	TGTGCCAGCAGCTTGCGCGGTCGAGTGAATCAGCCCCAGCATTTT	15	-	TRBV5-6	TRBJ1-5	few
CASSSRDRPNTEAFF	TGTGCCAGCAGCTCCCGGGACAGGCCGAACACTGAAGCTTTCTTT	15	TRBD1	TRBV3-1/TRBV3-2	TRBJ1-1	many
CATSDSREVPPDTQYF	TGTGCCACCAGTGATAGTCGGGAGGTCCCCCCAGATACGCAGTATTTT	16	TRBD2	TRBV24-1	TRBJ2-3	-
CAISLDRGSYGYTF	TGTGCCATCAGTCTTGACAGGGGAAGTTATGGCTACACCTTC	14	TRBD1	TRBV10-3	TRBJ1-2	-
CASSWTSVYEQYF	TGTGCCAGCAGTTGGACTAGCGTGTACGAGCAGTACTTC	13	TRBD2	TRBV28	TRBJ2-7	-
CASSPPGRTEAFF	TGTGCCAGCAGTCCCCCGGGGAGAACTGAAGCTTTCTTT	13	-	TRBV6-5	TRBJ1-1	-
CASSSRTGKGGNTIYF	TGTGCCAGCAGCTCCCGGACAGGGAAGGGCGGAAACACCATATATTTT	16	TRBD1	TRBV9	TRBJ1-3	-
CASRPTGRTGELFF	TGTGCCAGCAGACCGACAGGGAGGACCGGGGAGCTGTTTTTT	14	-	TRBV6-4	TRBJ2-2	-
CASSPTGKVVDNQPQHF	TGTGCCAGCTCACCCACAGGGAAAGTGGTCGACAATCAGCCCCAGCATTTT	17	-	TRBV18	TRBJ1-5	-
CASSEDRSGLNTGELFF	TGTGCCAGCAGTGAAGATCGCTCGGGACTTAACACCGGGGAGCTGTTTTTT	17	-	TRBV2	TRBJ2-2	-
CASSLGNRATNEKLFF	TGTGCCAGCAGCTTAGGTAACAGGGCAACTAATGAAAAACTGTTTTTT	16	-	TRBV7-9	TRBJ1-4	-
CASTQRSERGRGYTF	TGTGCCAGCACCCAACGATCCGAAAGGGGTAGGGGCTACACCTTC	15	-	TRBV2	TRBJ1-2	-
CASSLASGATNEKLFF	TGCGCCAGCAGCTTGGCCTCAGGGGCAACTAATGAAAAACTGTTTTTT	16	-	TRBV5-1	TRBJ1-4	-
CASSYWTSTANTEAFF	TGTGCCAGCAGTTACTGGACCTCGACAGCGAACACTGAAGCTTTCTTT	16	-	TRBV6-2/TRBV6-3	TRBJ1-1	-
CASSPQGYEQYF	TGCGCCAGCAGTCCACAGGGATACGAGCAGTACTTC	12	-	TRBV10-1	TRBJ2-7	-
CASSYWAGQGTYNEQFF	TGTGCCAGCAGTTACTGGGCCGGACAGGGGACCTACAATGAGCAGTTCTTC	17	TRBD1	TRBV6-2/TRBV6-3	TRBJ2-1	-
CASSVELSGTGANTIYF	TGTGCCAGCAGCGTGGAACTATCCGGGACAGGGGCGAACACCATATATTTT	17	TRBD1	TRBV9	TRBJ1-3	few
CASSEGAGTTYEQYF	TGTGCCAGCAGTGAAGGGGCAGGGACTACCTACGAGCAGTACTTC	15	TRBD2	TRBV6-1	TRBJ2-7	-
CASHTWPQHF	TGTGCCAGTCACACGTGGCCCCAGCATTTT	10	-	TRBV6-5	TRBJ1-5	-
CASSRDGISSGNTIYF	TGTGCCAGCAGCCGAGACGGGATTTCATCTGGAAACACCATATATTTT	16	-	TRBV11-1	TRBJ1-3	few
CAISDDSYLAKNIQYF	TGTGCCATCAGTGACGACAGCTATCTAGCCAAAAACATTCAGTACTTC	16	-	TRBV10-3	TRBJ2-4	once
CASSLNRDSPNYGYTF	TGTGCCAGCAGCTTGAATCGGGACAGCCCTAACTATGGCTACACCTTC	16	TRBD1	TRBV5-4	TRBJ1-2	-
CASSDLAGSYNEQFF	TGTGCCAGCAGTGACCTAGCGGGCTCCTACAATGAGCAGTTCTTC	15	TRBD2	TRBV6-4	TRBJ2-1	-
CASSPTGYNTEAFF	TGTGCCAGCAGCCCCACAGGGTATAACACTGAAGCTTTCTTT	14	-	TRBV7-3	TRBJ1-1	-
CASKTLLEAFF	TGTGCCAGTAAGACTCTCCTTGAAGCTTTCTTT	11	-	TRBV19	TRBJ1-1	-
CATSHNDRENYGYTF	TGTGCCACTTCCCACAACGACAGGGAGAACTATGGCTACACCTTC	15	TRBD1	TRBV15	TRBJ1-2	many
CASSLARGAGGVNGETQYF	TGTGCCAGCAGCTTGGCCCGCGGGGCGGGGGGGGTCAACGGAGAGACCCAGTACTTC	19	TRBD2	TRBV7-9	TRBJ2-5	-
CASSLSRGVYNEQFF	TGTGCCAGCAGCTTGAGCAGGGGTGTCTACAATGAGCAGTTCTTC	15	-	TRBV5-4	TRBJ2-1	-